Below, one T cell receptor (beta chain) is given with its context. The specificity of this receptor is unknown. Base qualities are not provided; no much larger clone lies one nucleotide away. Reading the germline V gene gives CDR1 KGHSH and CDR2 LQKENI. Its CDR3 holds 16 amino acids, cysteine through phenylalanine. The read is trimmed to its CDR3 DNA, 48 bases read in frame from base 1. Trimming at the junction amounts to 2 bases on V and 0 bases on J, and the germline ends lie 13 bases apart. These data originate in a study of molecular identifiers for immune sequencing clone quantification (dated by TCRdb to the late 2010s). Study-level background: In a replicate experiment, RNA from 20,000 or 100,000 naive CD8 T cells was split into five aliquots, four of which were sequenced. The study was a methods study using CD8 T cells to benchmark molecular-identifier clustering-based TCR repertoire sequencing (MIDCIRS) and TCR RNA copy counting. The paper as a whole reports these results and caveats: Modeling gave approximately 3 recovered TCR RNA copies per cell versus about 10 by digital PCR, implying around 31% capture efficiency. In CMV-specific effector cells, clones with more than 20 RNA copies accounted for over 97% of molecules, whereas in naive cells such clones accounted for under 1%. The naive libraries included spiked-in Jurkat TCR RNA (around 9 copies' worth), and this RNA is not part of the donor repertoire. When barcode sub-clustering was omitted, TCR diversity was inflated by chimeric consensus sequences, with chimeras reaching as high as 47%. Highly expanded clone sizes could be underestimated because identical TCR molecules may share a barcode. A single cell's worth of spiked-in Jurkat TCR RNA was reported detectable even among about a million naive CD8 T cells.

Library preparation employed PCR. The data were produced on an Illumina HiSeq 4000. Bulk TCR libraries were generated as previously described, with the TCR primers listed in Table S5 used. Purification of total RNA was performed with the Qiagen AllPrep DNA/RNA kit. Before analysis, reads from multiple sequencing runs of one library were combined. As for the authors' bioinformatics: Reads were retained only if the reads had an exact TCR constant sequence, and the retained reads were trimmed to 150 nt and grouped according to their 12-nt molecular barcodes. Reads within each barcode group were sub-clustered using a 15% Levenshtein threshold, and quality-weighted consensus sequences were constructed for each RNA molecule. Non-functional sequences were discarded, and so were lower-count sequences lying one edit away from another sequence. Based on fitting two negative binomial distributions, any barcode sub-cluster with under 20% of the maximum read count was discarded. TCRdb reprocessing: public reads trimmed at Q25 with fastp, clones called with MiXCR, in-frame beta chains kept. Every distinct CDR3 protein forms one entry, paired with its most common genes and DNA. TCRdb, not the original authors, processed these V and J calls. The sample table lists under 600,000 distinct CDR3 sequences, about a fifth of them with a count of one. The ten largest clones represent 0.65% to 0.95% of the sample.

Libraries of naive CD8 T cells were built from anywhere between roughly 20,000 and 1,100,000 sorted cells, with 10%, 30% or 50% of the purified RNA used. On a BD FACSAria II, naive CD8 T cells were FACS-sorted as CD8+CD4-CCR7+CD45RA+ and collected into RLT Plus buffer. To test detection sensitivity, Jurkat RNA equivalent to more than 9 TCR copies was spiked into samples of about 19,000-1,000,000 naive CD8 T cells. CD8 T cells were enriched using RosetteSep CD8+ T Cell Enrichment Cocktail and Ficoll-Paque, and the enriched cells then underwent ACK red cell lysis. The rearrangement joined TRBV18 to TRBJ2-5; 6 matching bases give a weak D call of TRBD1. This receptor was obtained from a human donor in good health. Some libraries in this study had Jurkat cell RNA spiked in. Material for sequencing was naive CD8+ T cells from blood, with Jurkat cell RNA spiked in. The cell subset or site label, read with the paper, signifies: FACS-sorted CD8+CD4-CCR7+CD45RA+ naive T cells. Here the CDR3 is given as CASSPKDSRNQETQYF. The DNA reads TGTGCCAGCTCACCAAAGGACAGCCGAAACCAAGAGACCCAGTACTTC.